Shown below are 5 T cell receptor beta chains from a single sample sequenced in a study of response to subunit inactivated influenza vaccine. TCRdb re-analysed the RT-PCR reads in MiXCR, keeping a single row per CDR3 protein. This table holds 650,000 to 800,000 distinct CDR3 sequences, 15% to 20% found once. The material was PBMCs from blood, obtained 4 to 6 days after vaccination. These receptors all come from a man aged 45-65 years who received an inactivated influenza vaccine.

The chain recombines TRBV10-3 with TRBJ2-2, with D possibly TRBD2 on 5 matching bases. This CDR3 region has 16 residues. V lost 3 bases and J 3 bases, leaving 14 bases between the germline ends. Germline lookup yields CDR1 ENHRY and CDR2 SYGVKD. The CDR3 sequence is CAISDQLGSDTGELFF. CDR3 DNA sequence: TGTGCCATCAGTGACCAACTAGGATCGGACACCGGGGAGCTGTTTTTT.

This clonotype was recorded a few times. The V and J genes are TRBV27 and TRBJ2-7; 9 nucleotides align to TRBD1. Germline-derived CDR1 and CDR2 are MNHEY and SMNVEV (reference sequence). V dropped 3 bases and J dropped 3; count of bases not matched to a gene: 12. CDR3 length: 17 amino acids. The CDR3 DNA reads TGTGCCAGCAGTTTCACCCGACCGGGACAGGGTAGCTACGAGCAGTACTTC. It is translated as CASSFTRPGQGSYEQYF.

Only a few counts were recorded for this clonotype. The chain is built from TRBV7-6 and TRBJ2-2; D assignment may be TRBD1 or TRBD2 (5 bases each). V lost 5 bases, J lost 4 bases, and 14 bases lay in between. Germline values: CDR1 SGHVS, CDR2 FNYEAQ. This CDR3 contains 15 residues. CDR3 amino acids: CASSLRGASTGELFF. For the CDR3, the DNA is TGTGCCAGCAGCCTCCGAGGGGCATCCACCGGGGAGCTGTTTTTT.

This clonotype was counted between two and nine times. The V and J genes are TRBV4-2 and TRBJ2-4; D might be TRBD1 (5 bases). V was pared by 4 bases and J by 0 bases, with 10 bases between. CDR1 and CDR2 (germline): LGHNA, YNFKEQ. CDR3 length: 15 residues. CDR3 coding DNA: TGTGCCAGCAGCCGGACCCAGGGAGCCAAAAACATTCAGTACTTC. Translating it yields CASSRTQGAKNIQYF.

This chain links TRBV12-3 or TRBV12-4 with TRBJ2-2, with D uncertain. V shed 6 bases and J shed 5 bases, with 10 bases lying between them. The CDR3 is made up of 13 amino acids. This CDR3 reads CASSDRLTGELFF. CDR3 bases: TGTGCCAGCAGCGATCGACTTACCGGGGAGCTGTTTTTT.